These 24 T cell receptor beta chains were all obtained from the same sample, sequenced in a study of cytomegalovirus exposure and HLA in healthy donors. The PCR had 60 Vbeta and 13 Jbeta primers. The data were produced by immunoSEQ multiplex PCR, yet TCRdb's version contains in-frame clones alone and is incomplete. Of around 130,000 clones listed, roughly 70% are singletons. Material: PBMCs. These receptors all come from a middle-aged man in good health and CMV-seropositive.

This chain connects TRBV5-6 to TRBJ2-5, with D maybe TRBD2 (5 bases). Germline V CDR1 and CDR2: SGHDT, YYEEEE. There are 13 residues in the CDR3. The V and J ends lost 6 bases and 3 bases respectively, with 12 bases between them. CDR3 loop: CASTLDGEETQYF. The CDR3 coding sequence is TGTGCCAGCACCCTGGACGGGGAAGAGACCCAGTACTTC.

V is TRBV30 and J is TRBJ2-5; 7 bases fit TRBD1. The V and J ends lost 6 bases and 4 bases, in that order; junction bases with no gene match: 14. The CDR3 length is 15 residues. The germline V gene has CDR1 GTSNPN and CDR2 SVGIG (reference sequence). The CDR3: CACILRRGKGETQYF. The CDR3 DNA follows: TGTGCCTGTATACTGCGCAGGGGGAAGGGAGAGACCCAGTACTTC. Using reference TRBV30 and TRBJ2-5 for the parts outside the CDR3, the full variable domain is SQTIHQWPATLVQPVGSPLSLECTVEGTSNPNLYWYRQAAGRGLQLLFYSVGIGQISSEVPQNLSASRPQDRQFILSSKKLLLSDSGFYLCACILRRGKGETQYFGPGTRLLVL.

This chain links TRBV6-7 with TRBJ2-7, with D tentatively TRBD2 (6 bases). TRBV6-7 is placed among ORFs of uncertain function. The CDR3 has 15 residues. The V end was cut by 4 bases, the J end by 2 bases, with 15 bases between. CDR3 in amino acids: CASSCIGGMTYEQYF. The CDR3, as DNA: TGTGCCAGCAGTTGCATCGGGGGTATGACCTACGAGCAGTACTTC.

This chain connects TRBV7-6 to TRBJ1-3; D is unclear. Germline CDR1 SGHVS, CDR2 FNYEAQ. The V end was cut by 5 bases, the J end by 1 base, with 15 bases between. The CDR3 has 16 amino acids. In nucleotides, the CDR3 is TGTGCCAGCAGCCCTTCCTCGCCGAGATCTGGAAACACCATATATTTT. Protein sequence: CASSPSSPRSGNTIYF.

The chain carries TRBV9 and TRBJ2-1, with D possibly matching TRBD2 (5 bases). Germline V gives CDR1 SGDLS, CDR2 YYNGEE. The CDR3 runs 14 residues. Between the trimmed V and J ends, which lost 3 bases and 2 bases, there was a span of 9 bases. The CDR3 sequence is CASSGPTTYNEQFF. The CDR3 region has the DNA TGTGCCAGCAGCGGCCCGACTACCTACAATGAGCAGTTCTTC.

The V and J genes are TRBV4-1 and TRBJ2-7, with 10 bases aligning to TRBD2. The V gene end was trimmed by 4 bases and the J gene end by 7 bases; junction bases not matched to a gene: 1. Germline values: CDR1 MGHRA, CDR2 YSYEKL. The length of the CDR3 is 12 residues. The DNA for the CDR3 is TGCGCCAGCAGCCCTAGCGGGGGTGAGCAGTACTTC. The encoded protein is CASSPSGGEQYF.

This clone was seen only a few times. The DNA of the CDR3 is TGTGCCAGTTCTCTTCTAGCGGGAGGATTATACGAGCAGTACTTC. Translated: CASSLLAGGLYEQYF. The chain links TRBV19 to TRBJ2-7, with 11 bases fitting TRBD2. CDR3 length: 15 amino acids. Germline V gene data show CDR1 as LNHDA and CDR2 as SQIVND (reference sequence). Losses at the gene ends were 8 bases for V and 4 bases for J; bases not matched to a gene: 10.

Written as DNA, the CDR3 is TGCGCCAGCAGCCAAGAGGTCTACCTCTACGAGCAGTACTTC. Translating gives CASSQEVYLYEQYF. The J gene is TRBJ2-7, the V gene TRBV4-1; no clear D. This CDR3 spans 14 amino acids. V lost 0 bases to trimming and J lost 3 bases, with 9 bases between them. In germline, CDR1 is MGHRA, CDR2 YSYEKL.

V is TRBV30 and J is TRBJ2-4; 7 positions match TRBD1. The CDR3 totals 13 residues. Germline V gene sequence: CDR1 GTSNPN, CDR2 SVGIG (reference sequence). Trimming at V came to 3 bases and at J to 6 bases, leaving 5 bases not matched to a gene. This chain's CDR3 is CAWSGTAANIQYF. CDR3 nucleotide sequence: TGTGCCTGGAGCGGGACAGCGGCAAACATTCAGTACTTC.

V and J are TRBV18 and TRBJ2-1, with 7 bases identical to TRBD1. This CDR3 comprises 14 residues. Trimming cost V 3 bases and J 6 bases; bases outside gene matches: 5. Germline values: CDR1 KGHSH, CDR2 LQKENI. The DNA for the CDR3 is TGTGCCAGCTCACCCCGACAGGGTCCCAATGAGCAGTTCTTC. This encodes CASSPRQGPNEQFF.

The chain uses TRBV27 and TRBJ1-2, with D perhaps TRBD1 (6 bases). CDR1 is MNHEY, CDR2 SMNVEV, per germline (reference sequence). The length of the CDR3 is 13 residues. The V and J ends lost 5 bases and 8 bases respectively, with 15 bases between them. The CDR3 protein is CASSPGTSRGYTF. CDR3 nucleotide sequence: TGTGCCAGCAGTCCAGGGACAAGTAGGGGCTACACCTTC.

This chain links TRBV6-6 with TRBJ1-2; D unclear. The CDR3 runs 12 residues. Trimming stripped 8 bases from V and 2 bases from J, with 9 bases between. Per germline, CDR1 MNHNY and CDR2 SVGAGI (reference sequence). The CDR3 spells CASGGRNYGYTF. CDR3 DNA: TGTGCCAGCGGAGGAAGGAACTATGGCTACACCTTC.

The rearrangement links TRBV28 to TRBJ2-1, with 8 bases lining up with TRBD1. J lost 3 bases, V lost 3 bases, and 7 bases had no gene match. The CDR3 contains 16 residues. CDR1 is MDHEN, CDR2 SYDVKM, per germline. CDR3 nucleotide sequence: TGTGCCAGCAGTTTTAGTGACAGGGGTTTCTACAATGAGCAGTTCTTC. Translating gives CASSFSDRGFYNEQFF.

The V call is TRBV25-1, the J call TRBJ2-7; D unresolved. The V and J ends lost 5 bases and 1 base respectively, with 9 bases between them. The CDR3 runs to 13 residues. Per the germline V gene, CDR1 is MGHDK and CDR2 is SYGVNS. CDR3 sequence: CASSPILSYEQYF. The CDR3, as DNA: TGTGCCAGCAGTCCAATTCTATCCTACGAGCAGTACTTC.

The chain is built from TRBV5-1 and TRBJ1-4; 9 bases match TRBD1. Germline CDR1 SGHRS, CDR2 YFSETQ. The CDR3 has 15 residues. With V trimmed by 4 bases and J by 5 bases, 6 bases remained unmatched. The CDR3 protein is CASSRSGTGNEKLFF. The CDR3 bases are TGCGCCAGCAGCAGGTCCGGGACAGGGAATGAAAAACTGTTTTTT.

This clone was observed a single time. The gene calls are TRBV7-8 and TRBJ2-3, with 8 bases aligning to TRBD1. In germline, CDR1 is SGHVS, CDR2 FQNEAQ. The CDR3 runs to 14 residues. J was trimmed by 6 bases and V by 6 bases; bases with no gene match: 8. Written as DNA, the CDR3 is TGTGCCAGCAGAATCAGGGGGCGCGTGGATACGCAGTATTTT. Residues: CASRIRGRVDTQYF.

Here the CDR3 DNA reads TGCGCCAGCAGCTTACAGGGGGATGGCTACACCTTC. This translates into CASSLQGDGYTF. The V gene is TRBV10-2, the J gene TRBJ1-2, with 8 bases aligning to TRBD1. The CDR3 loop spans 12 amino acids. The junction had 3 bases not matched to a gene; V was cut back by 6 bases and J by 6 bases. Germline CDR1 reads WSHSY; CDR2 reads SAAADI.

With respect to this clone: Within the sample, other DNA sequences also encode this same CDR3. The gene calls are TRBV2 and TRBJ1-5; 7 bases map to TRBD1. The CDR3 is made up of 14 amino acids. Germline CDR1 is SNHLY and CDR2 is FYNNEI. V trimming: 4 bases; J trimming: 2 bases; junction bases outside the gene matches: 2. The CDR3: CASSGQGGNQPQHF. CDR3 DNA sequence: TGTGCCAGCAGTGGACAGGGTGGCAATCAGCCCCAGCATTTT.

This clone was detected only a few times. This chain joins TRBV29-1 and TRBJ1-5; a possible D gene is TRBD1 (6 bases). The ends were cut back, 4 bases at V and 3 bases at J, with 10 bases in the middle. The CDR3 length is 13 residues. CDR1 and CDR2 from the germline V gene are SQVTM and ANQGSEA. CDR3 sequence: CSVVTGPNQPQHF. CDR3 DNA: TGCAGCGTTGTCACAGGGCCCAATCAGCCCCAGCATTTT. Full variable domain (missing parts from reference TRBV29-1 and TRBJ1-5): SAVISQKPSRDICQRGTSLTIQCQVDSQVTMMFWYRQQPGQSLTLIATANQGSEATYESGFVIDKFPISRPNLTFSTLTVSNMSPEDSSIYLCSVVTGPNQPQHFGDGTRLSIL.

This clone was seen a handful of times. The V call is TRBV19, the J call TRBJ2-1; D perhaps matches TRBD2 (5 bases). Germline V gives CDR1 LNHDA, CDR2 SQIVND (reference sequence). Deletions cut 1 base from V and 8 bases from J, with 15 bases between. The CDR3 consists of 15 residues. This CDR3 is CASSIAARGGYEQFF. The DNA of the CDR3 is TGTGCCAGTAGTATAGCAGCCCGAGGCGGGTATGAGCAGTTCTTC. The entire variable domain, with the rest obtained from reference TRBV19 and TRBJ2-1, is as follows: DGGITQSPKYLFRKEGQNVTLSCEQNLNHDAMYWYRQDPGQGLRLIYYSQIVNDFQKGDIAEGYSVSREKKESFPLTVTSAQKNPTAFYLCASSIAARGGYEQFFGPGTRLTVL.

The CDR3 is CASSLVLAGITDTQYF. In DNA, the CDR3 is TGTGCCAGCAGCTTAGTACTAGCGGGGATCACAGATACGCAGTATTTT. The rearrangement joins TRBV7-8 to TRBJ2-3; 10 nucleotides agree with TRBD2. The CDR3 runs to 16 residues. After removal of 1 base from V and 2 bases from J, the junction contained 3 bases not matched to a gene. Germline CDR1 and CDR2: SGHVS and FQNEAQ.

This clone was detected only a few times. The chain combines TRBV5-1 with TRBJ1-1; 8 bases are shared with TRBD1. CDR3 length: 14 residues. The ends lost 3 bases at V and 7 bases at J; junction bases unmatched: 8. Germline V CDR1 and CDR2: SGHRS, YFSETQ. The CDR3 DNA is TGCGCCAGCAGCTACTCCGCCGGGACAGGTGAAGCTTTCTTT. Translated, it gives CASSYSAGTGEAFF.

Remarks on this clone: Its ends do not fully match the called genes, so a read error is possible. The chain combines TRBV7-9 with TRBJ2-7, with 8 nucleotides matching TRBD1. The V gene's germline CDR1 is SEHNR and CDR2 FQNEAQ (reference sequence). CDR3 length equals 14 residues. The CDR3, as DNA: TGTTCCAGCAGCCCCATTCAGGGGGCGGCCGAGCAGTACTTC. It translates to CSSSPIQGAAEQYF.

The chain couples TRBV6-5 to TRBJ2-1, with 8 bases fitting TRBD2. Per germline, CDR1 MNHEY and CDR2 SVGAGI. The CDR3 runs 15 residues. V was pared by 5 bases and J by 0 bases, with 3 bases of the junction left unmatched. The CDR3 bases are TGTGCCAGCAGTCCCAGCGGGAGCTCCTACAATGAGCAGTTCTTC. It encodes CASSPSGSSYNEQFF.